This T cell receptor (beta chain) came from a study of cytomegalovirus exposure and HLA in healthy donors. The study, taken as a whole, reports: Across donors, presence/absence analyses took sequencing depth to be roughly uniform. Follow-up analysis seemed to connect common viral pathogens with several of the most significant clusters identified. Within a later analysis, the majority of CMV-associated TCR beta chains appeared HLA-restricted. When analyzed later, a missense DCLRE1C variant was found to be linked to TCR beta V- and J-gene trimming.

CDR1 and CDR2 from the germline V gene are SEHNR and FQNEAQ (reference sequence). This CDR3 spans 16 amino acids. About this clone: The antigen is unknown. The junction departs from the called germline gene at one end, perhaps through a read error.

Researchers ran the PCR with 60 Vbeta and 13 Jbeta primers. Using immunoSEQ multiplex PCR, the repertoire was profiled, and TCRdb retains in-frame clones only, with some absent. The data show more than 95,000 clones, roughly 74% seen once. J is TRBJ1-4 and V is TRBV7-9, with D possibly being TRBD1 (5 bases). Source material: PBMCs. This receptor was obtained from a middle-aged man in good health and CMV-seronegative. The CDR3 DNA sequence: TGTTCCAGCAGCTTATATGCTATCCAGGGTAATGAAAAACTGTTTTTT. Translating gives CSSSLYAIQGNEKLFF.